Listed below are T cell receptor beta chains from one sample, sequenced in a study of T cell changes during pregnancy in multiple sclerosis. Assay used: immunoSEQ multiplex PCR; TCRdb lists only in-frame clones, some missing. The repertoire holds 100,000 or so clones, approximately 94% seen once, with 1% to 1.5% in the top ten. The source was peripheral blood, collected in the second trimester of pregnancy. All receptors come from a female donor with multiple sclerosis, enrolled in a pregnancy study. Both conserved end residues are part of each CDR3. Fields, in order: CDR3 protein, CDR3 DNA, D gene, clone size, V gene, J gene. The D gene is left open where the match is weak. Rows may omit the clone size; those that give it use once, few, many or a size class.

CDR3: CASSLGRRDTGELFF
DNA: TGTGCCAGCAGTTTAGGCCGGCGGGACACCGGGGAGCTGTTTTTT
D: -
size: -
V: TRBV28
J: TRBJ2-2

CDR3: CASSLASGGSNTEAFF
DNA: TGCGCCAGCAGCTTGGCCAGCGGAGGTTCGAACACTGAAGCTTTCTTT
D: -
size: -
V: TRBV5-1
J: TRBJ1-1

CDR3: CASSMAWTGLSVQYF
DNA: TGTGCCAGCAGCATGGCCTGGACAGGGCTATCGGTGCAGTACTTC
D: TRBD1
size: -
V: TRBV11-2
J: TRBJ2-7

CDR3: CASSSYSGPYEQYF
DNA: TGTGCCAGCAGCTCGTATAGCGGCCCCTACGAGCAGTACTTC
D: -
size: -
V: TRBV7-2
J: TRBJ2-7

CDR3: CASSLGWAQLNTGELFF
DNA: TGTGCCAGCAGCTTGGGCTGGGCACAGTTGAACACCGGGGAGCTGTTTTTT
D: -
size: -
V: TRBV5-4
J: TRBJ2-2

CDR3: CASSRRALNTEAFF
DNA: TGTGCCAGCAGCCGGAGAGCGTTAAACACTGAAGCTTTCTTT
D: -
size: -
V: TRBV5-8
J: TRBJ1-1

CDR3: CASCRSGYEQYF
DNA: TGTGCCAGCTGTAGAAGTGGCTACGAGCAGTACTTC
D: -
size: -
V: TRBV6-6
J: TRBJ2-7

CDR3: CASSLEGATTDTQYF
DNA: TGCGCCAGCAGCTTGGAAGGGGCGACCACAGATACGCAGTATTTT
D: -
size: once
V: TRBV5-1
J: TRBJ2-3

CDR3: CSVEPQGDTEAFF
DNA: TGCAGCGTTGAACCCCAGGGGGACACTGAGGCTTTCTTT
D: TRBD1
size: -
V: TRBV29-1
J: TRBJ1-1

CDR3: CARQDRVRNQPQHF
DNA: TGTGCCAGACAGGACAGGGTACGCAATCAGCCCCAGCATTTT
D: TRBD1
size: -
V: TRBV14
J: TRBJ1-5

CDR3: CASSPGGTGEAFF
DNA: TGCGCCAGCAGCCCGGGGGGGACAGGGGAAGCTTTCTTT
D: TRBD1
size: -
V: TRBV4-1
J: TRBJ1-1

CDR3: CASSRDPGQHQPQHF
DNA: TGTGCCAGCTCACGCGACCCCGGACAGCATCAGCCCCAGCATTTT
D: -
size: -
V: TRBV18
J: TRBJ1-5

CDR3: CAWNHRATNEKLFF
DNA: TGTGCCTGGAACCACAGGGCAACTAATGAAAAACTGTTTTTT
D: -
size: -
V: TRBV30
J: TRBJ1-4

CDR3: CASSFFSGANVLTF
DNA: TGTGCCAGCAGTTTCTTCTCTGGGGCCAACGTCCTGACTTTC
D: -
size: -
V: TRBV28
J: TRBJ2-6

CDR3: CASSPWDRGQDEQFF
DNA: TGTGCCAGCTCACCGTGGGACAGGGGGCAGGATGAGCAGTTCTTC
D: TRBD1
size: -
V: TRBV18
J: TRBJ2-1

CDR3: CASFDRRLSLTDTQYF
DNA: TGTGCCAGCTTCGACAGGAGACTATCACTCACAGATACGCAGTATTTT
D: -
size: -
V: TRBV7-9
J: TRBJ2-3

CDR3: CASSLISGTNYNEQFF
DNA: TGTGCCAGCAGTTTAATATCCGGGACAAACTACAATGAGCAGTTCTTC
D: -
size: -
V: TRBV27
J: TRBJ2-1

CDR3: CASKGGGALSSYEQYF
DNA: TGTGCCAGCAAGGGCGGGGGGGCCCTAAGCTCCTACGAGCAGTACTTC
D: TRBD2
size: -
V: TRBV28
J: TRBJ2-7

CDR3: CASSLGGGAGQPQHF
DNA: TGTGCCAGCAGCTTAGGTGGGGGCGCGGGCCAGCCCCAGCATTTT
D: -
size: -
V: TRBV7-2
J: TRBJ1-5

CDR3: CASSGGIAGGLEFF
DNA: TGTGCCAGCAGTGGGGGGATAGCGGGGGGGCTGGAGTTCTTC
D: TRBD2
size: -
V: TRBV25-1
J: TRBJ2-1